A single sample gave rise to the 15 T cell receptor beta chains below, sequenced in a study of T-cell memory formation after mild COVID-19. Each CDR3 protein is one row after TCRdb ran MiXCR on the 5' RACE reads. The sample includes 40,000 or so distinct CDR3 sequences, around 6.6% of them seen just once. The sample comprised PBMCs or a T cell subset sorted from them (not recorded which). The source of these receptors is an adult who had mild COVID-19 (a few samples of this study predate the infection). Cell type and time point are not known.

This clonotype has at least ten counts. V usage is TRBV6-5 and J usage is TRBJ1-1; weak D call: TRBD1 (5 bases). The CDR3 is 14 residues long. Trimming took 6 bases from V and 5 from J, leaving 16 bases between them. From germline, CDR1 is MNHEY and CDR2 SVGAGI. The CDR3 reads CASSSGLVRTEAFF. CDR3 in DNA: TGTGCCAGCAGCTCAGGGTTAGTGAGGACTGAAGCTTTCTTT.

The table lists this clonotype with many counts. The CDR3 loop is CASSLGDFSTDTQYF. The DNA for the CDR3 is TGCGCCAGCAGCTTGGGAGATTTCAGCACAGATACGCAGTATTTT. This chain joins TRBV5-1 and TRBJ2-3, with D unclear. The CDR3 has 15 amino acids. The germline V gene encodes CDR1 SGHRS and CDR2 YFSETQ. The ends were cut back, 0 bases at V and 0 bases at J, with 8 bases in the middle.

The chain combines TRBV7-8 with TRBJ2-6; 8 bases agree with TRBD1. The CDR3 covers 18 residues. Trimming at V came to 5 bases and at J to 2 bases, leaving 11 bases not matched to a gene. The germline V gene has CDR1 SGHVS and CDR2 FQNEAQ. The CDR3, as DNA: TGTGCCAGCAGCAAGGACAGGGCCTTGGAGACTGGGGCCAACGTCCTGACTTTC. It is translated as CASSKDRALETGANVLTF.

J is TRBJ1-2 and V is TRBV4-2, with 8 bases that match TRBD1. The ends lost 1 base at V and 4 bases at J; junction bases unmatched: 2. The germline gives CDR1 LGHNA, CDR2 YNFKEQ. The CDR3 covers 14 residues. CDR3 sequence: CASSQVDRGYGYTF. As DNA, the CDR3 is TGTGCCAGCAGCCAAGTCGACAGGGGCTATGGCTACACCTTC.

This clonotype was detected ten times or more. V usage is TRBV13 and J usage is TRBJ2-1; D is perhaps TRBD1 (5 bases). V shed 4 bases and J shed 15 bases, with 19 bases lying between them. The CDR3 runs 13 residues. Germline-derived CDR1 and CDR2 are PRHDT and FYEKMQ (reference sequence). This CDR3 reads CASSYQLGRAPFF. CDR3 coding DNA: TGTGCCAGCAGCTATCAGCTAGGCAGGGCGCCGTTCTTC.

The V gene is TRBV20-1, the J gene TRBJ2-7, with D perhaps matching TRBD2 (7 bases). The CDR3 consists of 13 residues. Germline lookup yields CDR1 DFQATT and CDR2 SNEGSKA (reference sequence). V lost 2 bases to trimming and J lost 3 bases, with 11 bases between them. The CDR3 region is CSARQGGGYEQYF. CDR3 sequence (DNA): TGCAGTGCTAGACAGGGAGGGGGCTACGAGCAGTACTTC.

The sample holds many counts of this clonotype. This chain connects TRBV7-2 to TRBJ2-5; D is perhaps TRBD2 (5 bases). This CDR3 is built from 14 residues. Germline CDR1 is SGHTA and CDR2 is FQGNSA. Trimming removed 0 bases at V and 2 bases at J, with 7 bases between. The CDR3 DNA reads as TGTGCCAGCAGCTTAGCTAGCGCTCAAGAGACCCAGTACTTC. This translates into CASSLASAQETQYF.

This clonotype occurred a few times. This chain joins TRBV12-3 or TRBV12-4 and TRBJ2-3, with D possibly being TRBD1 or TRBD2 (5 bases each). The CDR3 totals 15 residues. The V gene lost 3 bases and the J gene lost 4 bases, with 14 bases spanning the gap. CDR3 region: CASSFGGRRSDTQYF. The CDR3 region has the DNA TGTGCCAGCAGTTTTGGGGGAAGACGCTCAGATACGCAGTATTTT.

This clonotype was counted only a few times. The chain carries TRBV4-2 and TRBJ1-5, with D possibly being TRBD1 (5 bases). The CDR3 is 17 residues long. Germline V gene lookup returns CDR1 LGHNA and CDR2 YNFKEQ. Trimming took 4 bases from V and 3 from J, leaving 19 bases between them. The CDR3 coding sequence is TGTGCCAGCAGCCTAAGGGGAACCAGGGATGCCAATCAGCCCCAGCATTTT. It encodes CASSLRGTRDANQPQHF.

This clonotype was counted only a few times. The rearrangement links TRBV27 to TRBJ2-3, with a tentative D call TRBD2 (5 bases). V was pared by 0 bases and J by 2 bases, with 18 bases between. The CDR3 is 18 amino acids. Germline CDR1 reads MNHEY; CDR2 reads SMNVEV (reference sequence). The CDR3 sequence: CASSLSPTPSGITDTQYF. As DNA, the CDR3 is TGTGCCAGCAGTTTATCGCCGACTCCCTCGGGGATCACAGATACGCAGTATTTT.

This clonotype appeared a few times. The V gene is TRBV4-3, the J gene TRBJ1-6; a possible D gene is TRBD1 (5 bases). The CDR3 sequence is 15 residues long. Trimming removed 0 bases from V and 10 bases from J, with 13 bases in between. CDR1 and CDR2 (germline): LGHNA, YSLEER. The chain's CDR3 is CASSQDSVGGSPLHF. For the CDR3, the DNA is TGCGCCAGCAGCCAAGATTCTGTCGGGGGGTCACCCCTCCACTTT.

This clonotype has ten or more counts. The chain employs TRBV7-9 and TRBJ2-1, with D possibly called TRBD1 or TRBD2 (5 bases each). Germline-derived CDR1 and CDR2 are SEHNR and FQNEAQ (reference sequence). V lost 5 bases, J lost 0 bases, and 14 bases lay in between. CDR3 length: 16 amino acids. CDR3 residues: CASSPGTGSSYNEQFF. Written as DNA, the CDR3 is TGTGCCAGCAGCCCGGGGACGGGGAGCTCCTACAATGAGCAGTTCTTC.

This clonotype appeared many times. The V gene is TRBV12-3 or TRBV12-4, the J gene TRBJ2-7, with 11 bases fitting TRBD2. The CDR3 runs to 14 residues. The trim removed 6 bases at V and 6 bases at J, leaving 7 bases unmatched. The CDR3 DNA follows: TGTGCCAGCAGCTCCCGACTAGCGGGGTTCGAGCAGTACTTC. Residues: CASSSRLAGFEQYF.

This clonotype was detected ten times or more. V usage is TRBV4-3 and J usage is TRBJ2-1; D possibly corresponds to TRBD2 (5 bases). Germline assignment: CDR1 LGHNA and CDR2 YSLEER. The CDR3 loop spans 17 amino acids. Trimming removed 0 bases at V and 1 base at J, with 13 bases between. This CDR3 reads CASSQELGPGSYNEQFF. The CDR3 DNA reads TGCGCCAGCAGCCAAGAATTGGGCCCGGGGTCCTACAATGAGCAGTTCTTC.

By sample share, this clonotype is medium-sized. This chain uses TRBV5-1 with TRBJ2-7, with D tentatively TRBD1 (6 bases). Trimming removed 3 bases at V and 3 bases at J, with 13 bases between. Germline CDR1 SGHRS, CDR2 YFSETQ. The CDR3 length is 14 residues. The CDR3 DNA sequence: TGCGCCAGCAGCTACCAGGGGAATGGCTACGAGCAGTACTTC. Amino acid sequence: CASSYQGNGYEQYF. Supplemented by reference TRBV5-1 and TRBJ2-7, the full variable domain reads KAGVTQTPRYLIKTRGQQVTLSCSPISGHRSVSWYQQTPGQGLQFLFEYFSETQRNKGNFPGRFSGRQFSNSRSEMNVSTLELGDSALYLCASSYQGNGYEQYFGPGTRLTVT.